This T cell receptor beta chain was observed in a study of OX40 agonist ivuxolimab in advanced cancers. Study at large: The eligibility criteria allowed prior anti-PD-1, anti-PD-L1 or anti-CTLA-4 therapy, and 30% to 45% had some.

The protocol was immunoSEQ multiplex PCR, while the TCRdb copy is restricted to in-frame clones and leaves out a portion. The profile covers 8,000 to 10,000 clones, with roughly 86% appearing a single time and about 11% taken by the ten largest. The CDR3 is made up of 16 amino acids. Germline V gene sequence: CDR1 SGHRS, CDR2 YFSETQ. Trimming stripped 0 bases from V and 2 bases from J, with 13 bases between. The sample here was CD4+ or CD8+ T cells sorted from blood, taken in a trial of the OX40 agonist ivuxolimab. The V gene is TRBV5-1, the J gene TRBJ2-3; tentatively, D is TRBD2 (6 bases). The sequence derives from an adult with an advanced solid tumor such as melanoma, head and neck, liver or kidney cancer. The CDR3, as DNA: TGCGCCAGCAGCTTGGAGGCAGGGAGGATCACAGATACGCAGTATTTT. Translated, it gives CASSLEAGRITDTQYF.